This entry lists 25 T cell receptor beta chains sequenced from one sample in a study of shared clonotypes between healthy human individuals. Only in-frame clones appear in the TCRdb table, and some are missing; sequencing was by immunoSEQ multiplex PCR. The repertoire consists of roughly 2 million clones, with 85% to 95% occurring once and the leading ten covering 0.13%. The sequenced material came from naive CD4+ T cells sorted from blood. Subset here: CD45RA+ positively selected. The receptors shown here come from a man between 18 and 35 years old in good health.

This chain joins TRBV9 and TRBJ1-6; 7 positions match TRBD1. Trimming removed 4 bases from V and 5 bases from J; junction bases left unmatched: 6. The CDR3 has 15 amino acids. Germline V gives CDR1 SGDLS, CDR2 YYNGEE. CDR3 loop: CASSFTGTDNSPLHF. Here the CDR3 DNA reads TGTGCCAGCAGCTTTACCGGGACAGATAATTCACCCCTCCACTTT. Using reference TRBV9 and TRBJ1-6 for the parts outside the CDR3, the full variable domain is DSGVTQTPKHLITATGQRVTLRCSPRSGDLSVYWYQQSLDQGLQFLIQYYNGEERAKGNILERFSAQQFPDLHSELNLSSLELGDSALYFCASSFTGTDNSPLHFGNGTRLTVT.

V gene TRBV25-1 combines with J gene TRBJ2-7; D is ambiguous. The CDR3 runs to 16 residues. Germline V gene sequence: CDR1 MGHDK, CDR2 SYGVNS. The germline V and J ends were trimmed by 0 bases and 1 base, with 13 bases remaining between them. The CDR3: CASSEYGRVDSYEQYF. The CDR3 coding sequence is TGTGCCAGCAGTGAATATGGTAGGGTGGATTCCTACGAGCAGTACTTC.

The CDR3 DNA sequence: TGCGCCAGCCGCTCGCAGAGCTCCTACAATGAGCAGTTCTTC. It encodes CASRSQSSYNEQFF. The chain is built from TRBV4-1 and TRBJ2-1, with D uncertain. The CDR3 runs 14 residues. V was clipped by 8 bases and J by 0 bases, with 11 bases between them. Germline V CDR1 and CDR2: MGHRA, YSYEKL.

A word on this clone: Other DNA sequences of this sample code for an identical CDR3. The chain has TRBV11-2 and TRBJ1-1; tentative D call: TRBD1 (5 bases). CDR1 SGHAT and CDR2 FQNNGV come from the germline V gene. This CDR3 spans 13 amino acids. Trimming left V 2 bases short and J 5 bases short, with 9 bases between. CDR3: CASSLRGGTEAFF. CDR3 coding DNA: TGTGCCAGCAGCTTAAGGGGAGGAACTGAAGCTTTCTTT.

This clone appeared a single time. This may come from a read error, since a much larger clone is one base off. Other nucleotide sequences in the sample specify the same CDR3. The gene calls are TRBV28 and TRBJ1-2; 8 bases are shared with TRBD1. The CDR3 runs to 15 residues. CDR1 is MDHEN and CDR2 is SYDVKM in the germline V gene. CDR3 bases: TGTGCCAGCAGACGGGGGACAGGACCCACGTATGGATACACCTTC. Translating gives CASRRGTGPTYGYTF.

The chain carries TRBV15 and TRBJ1-5; the D is unclear. V was cut by 1 base and J by 0 bases, with 13 bases left in between. Germline loops: CDR1 LNHNV, CDR2 YYDKDF (reference sequence). This CDR3 has 17 amino acids. CDR3 loop: CATSRGERGYSNQPQHF. The CDR3 coding sequence is TGTGCCACCAGCAGAGGGGAGCGGGGTTATAGCAATCAGCCCCAGCATTTT.

This rearrangement joins TRBV29-1 to TRBJ1-2; 11 positions agree with TRBD1. Trimming took 0 bases from V and 4 from J; bases not matched to a gene: 4. Per germline, CDR1 SQVTM and CDR2 ANQGSEA. The CDR3 covers 15 residues. CDR3 bases: TGCAGCGTTGAAGATCGGACAGGGGGCGTCTATGGCTACACCTTC. Translated, it gives CSVEDRTGGVYGYTF.

The CDR3 loop is CASSFLAHEQFF. The CDR3 nucleotides read TGTGCCAGCAGCTTCTTAGCCCATGAGCAGTTCTTC. The genes are TRBV7-2 and TRBJ2-1; D remains ambiguous. Trimming stripped 3 bases from V and 8 bases from J, with 8 bases between. Germline-derived CDR1 and CDR2 are SGHTA and FQGNSA. CDR3 length: 12 residues.

The V and J genes are TRBV27 and TRBJ1-5; TRBD1 aligns across 7 bases. The CDR3 consists of 13 residues. Per germline, CDR1 MNHEY and CDR2 SMNVEV (reference sequence). After removal of 3 bases from V and 11 bases from J, the junction contained 7 bases not matched to a gene. CDR3 sequence (DNA): TGTGCCAGCAGTTTCCGGACGCAGGGGGCCCAGCATTTT. Its protein product is CASSFRTQGAQHF.

The chain joins TRBV27 to TRBJ2-3, with D hard to call. CDR1 and CDR2 (germline): MNHEY, SMNVEV (reference sequence). This CDR3 is 13 amino acids long. The V end was cut by 5 bases, the J end by 8 bases, with 14 bases between. Here the CDR3 DNA reads TGTGCCAGCAGTCCAACGGGCATGGGTACGCAGTATTTT. Residues: CASSPTGMGTQYF.

This clone occurred once. The rearrangement joins TRBV6-5 to TRBJ2-7, with D unclear. This CDR3 is built from 11 residues. Trimming shortened V by 5 bases and J by 6 bases, and 8 bases separated the two germline ends. In germline, CDR1 is MNHEY, CDR2 SVGAGI. In nucleotides, the CDR3 is TGTGCCAGCAGTCGACGGGCCGAGCAGTACTTC. Residues: CASSRRAEQYF.

In the case of this clone: Other DNA sequences of this sample code for an identical CDR3. The chain recombines TRBV5-1 with TRBJ2-2; the D is unclear. The CDR3 has 13 amino acids. Germline CDR1 SGHRS, CDR2 YFSETQ. Trimming took off 0 bases at V and 4 bases at J, with 4 bases between the two ends. This chain's CDR3 is CASSLVGTGELFF. DNA of the CDR3: TGCGCCAGCAGCTTGGTAGGCACCGGGGAGCTGTTTTTT.

This chain uses TRBV12-5 with TRBJ2-2, with unresolved D. Trimming removed 1 base from V and 3 bases from J, with 6 bases in between. CDR1 is LGHNT and CDR2 is FRNRAP in the germline V gene. There are 14 residues in the CDR3. The CDR3 sequence is CASGLGLDTGELFF. Written as DNA, the CDR3 is TGTGCTAGTGGTTTGGGTCTCGACACCGGGGAGCTGTTTTTT.

The V call is TRBV7-8, the J call TRBJ1-2; 8 bases fit TRBD1. The ends lost 5 bases at V and 6 bases at J; junction bases unmatched: 11. Germline assignment: CDR1 SGHVS and CDR2 FQNEAQ. The CDR3 covers 15 residues. The DNA for the CDR3 is TGTGCCAGCAGCCGCCAAACGGCAGGGGGCGATGGCTACACCTTC. Translated, it gives CASSRQTAGGDGYTF.

CDR3 protein: CSVTRTIFDGYTF. CDR3 bases: TGCAGCGTCACCAGGACCATTTTTGATGGCTACACCTTC. The chain has TRBV29-1 and TRBJ1-2, with D hard to call. Trimming left V 6 bases short and J 6 bases short, with 17 bases between. The CDR3 loop spans 13 amino acids. CDR1 and CDR2 (germline): SQVTM, ANQGSEA.

V usage is TRBV27 and J usage is TRBJ1-2; D remains unclear. V lost 5 bases to trimming and J lost 2 bases, with 9 bases between them. The germline CDR1 and CDR2 sequences are MNHEY and SMNVEV (reference sequence). This CDR3 is built from 13 residues. CDR3 amino acids: CASSTATNYGYTF. The CDR3 bases are TGTGCCAGCAGTACAGCTACCAACTATGGCTACACCTTC.

This rearrangement joins TRBV5-4 to TRBJ2-7; no clear D gene. This CDR3 is built from 13 residues. V shed 3 bases and J shed 3 bases, with 10 bases lying between them. Germline lookup yields CDR1 SGHNT and CDR2 YYREEE (reference sequence). CDR3 amino acids: CASSSDLIYEQYF. DNA for the CDR3: TGTGCCAGCAGCTCAGACTTAATCTACGAGCAGTACTTC.

The rearrangement links TRBV28 to TRBJ1-1; D unresolved. The germline V gene has CDR1 MDHEN and CDR2 SYDVKM. V was pared by 5 bases and J by 14 bases, with 15 bases between. The CDR3 consists of 11 residues. The CDR3 spells CASSLQIVSFF. CDR3 coding DNA: TGTGCCAGCAGTCTTCAAATCGTCTCCTTCTTT.

The CDR3 nucleotides read TGTGCCAGCAGCCAATTAAGGGGGGCGGACATTAACACTGAAGCTTTCTTT. It encodes CASSQLRGADINTEAFF. The rearrangement uses TRBV7-9 and TRBJ1-1; tentative D call: TRBD1 (6 bases). CDR1 and CDR2 (germline): SEHNR, FQNEAQ (reference sequence). The CDR3 totals 17 residues. Between the trimmed V and J ends, which lost 5 bases and 2 bases, there was a span of 21 bases.

About this clone: The same CDR3 arises from other DNA sequences in this sample as well. The chain couples TRBV7-2 to TRBJ1-2; D ambiguous. Germline CDR1 and CDR2: SGHTA and FQGNSA. This CDR3 contains 13 residues. Between the trimmed V and J ends, which lost 1 base and 2 bases, there was a span of 5 bases. CDR3 DNA: TGTGCCAGCAGCTTAGGGGTGAACTATGGCTACACCTTC. Residues: CASSLGVNYGYTF.

The rearrangement uses TRBV4-3 and TRBJ2-2; D unresolved. The V end lost 0 bases, the J end lost 7 bases, and 21 bases lay between the germline ends. The CDR3 has 18 amino acids. Per the germline V gene, CDR1 is LGHNA and CDR2 is YSLEER. In nucleotides, the CDR3 is TGCGCCAGCAGCCAAGACCAACCAATACGGAATCTCATCGGGGAGCTGTTTTTT. This encodes CASSQDQPIRNLIGELFF.

The chain joins TRBV6-6 to TRBJ2-7, with D perhaps TRBD1 (6 bases). Germline CDR1 and CDR2: MNHNY and SVGAGI (reference sequence). CDR3 length: 13 residues. The V and J ends lost 4 bases and 3 bases respectively, with 10 bases between them. CDR3 sequence: CASSSSDSYEQYF. Written as DNA, the CDR3 is TGTGCCAGCAGTTCGTCGGACAGCTACGAGCAGTACTTC.

The chain couples TRBV28 to TRBJ1-2; unclear D gene. V shed 5 bases and J shed 9 bases, with 13 bases lying between them. CDR3 size: 12 residues. Germline CDR1 reads MDHEN; CDR2 reads SYDVKM. In DNA, the CDR3 is TGTGCCAGCAGTACGATCCACTGGAGCTACACCTTC. Protein product: CASSTIHWSYTF.

This clone came up once. This chain links TRBV7-8 with TRBJ2-7; D perhaps matches TRBD1 (6 bases). CDR3 size: 15 residues. V lost 1 base and J lost 0, with 10 bases in between. The germline CDR1 and CDR2 sequences are SGHVS and FQNEAQ. The CDR3 here is CASSLGDTLSYEQYF. The DNA of the CDR3 is TGTGCCAGCAGCTTAGGGGACACTCTCTCCTACGAGCAGTACTTC.

V usage is TRBV28 and J usage is TRBJ1-2; TRBD1 is a possible D gene (5 bases). The length of the CDR3 is 12 residues. CDR1 is MDHEN, CDR2 SYDVKM, per germline. V was pared by 3 bases and J by 8 bases, with 10 bases between. CDR3: CASSLRGAGYTF. CDR3 coding DNA: TGTGCCAGCAGTTTGAGAGGGGCCGGCTACACCTTC.